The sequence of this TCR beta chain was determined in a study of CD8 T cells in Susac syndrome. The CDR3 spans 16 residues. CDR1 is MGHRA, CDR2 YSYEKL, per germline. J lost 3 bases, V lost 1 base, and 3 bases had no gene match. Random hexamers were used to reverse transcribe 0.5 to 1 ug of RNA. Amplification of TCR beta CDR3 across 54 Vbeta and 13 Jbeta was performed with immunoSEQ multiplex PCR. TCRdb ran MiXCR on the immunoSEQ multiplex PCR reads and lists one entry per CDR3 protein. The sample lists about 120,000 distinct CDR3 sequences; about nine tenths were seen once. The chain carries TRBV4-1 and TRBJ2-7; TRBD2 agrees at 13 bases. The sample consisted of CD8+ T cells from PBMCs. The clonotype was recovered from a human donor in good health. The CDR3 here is CASSQGGTSGIYEQYF. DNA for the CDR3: TGCGCCAGCAGCCAAGGTGGGACTAGCGGGATCTACGAGCAGTACTTC.